Presented here are 13 T cell receptor beta chains from one specimen sequenced in a study of CD8 T cells in ankylosing spondylitis. TCRdb re-called the 5' RACE reads through MiXCR, storing one row per CDR3 protein. The sample shows roughly 180,000 distinct CDR3 sequences, approximately 12% of them seen only once. The sample was blood, either unsorted or a sorted T cell fraction (not recorded which). All receptors come from a female donor with ankylosing spondylitis or in good health (not recorded which).

There are many counts of this clonotype. V and J are TRBV29-1 and TRBJ1-2, with TRBD1 matching over 8 bases. The junction had 4 bases not matched to a gene; V was cut back by 7 bases and J by 6 bases. Germline CDR1 reads SQVTM; CDR2 reads ANQGSEA. The CDR3 totals 11 residues. For the CDR3, the DNA is TGCAGCGGCCAGGGGGCTGATGGCTACACCTTC. It is translated as CSGQGADGYTF.

Remarks on this clonotype: One junction end does not reproduce the germline sequence, and a read error may be involved. The rearrangement links TRBV12-3 or TRBV12-4 to TRBJ2-2; D may correspond to TRBD1 or TRBD2 (5 bases each). This CDR3 has 16 amino acids. The CDR3 DNA follows: TGTGTCAGCAGCTCCAACAGCCCCGGGGCCGCCGGGGAGCTGTTTTTT. This codes for CVSSSNSPGAAGELFF.

The chain recombines TRBV29-1 with TRBJ2-1; D call uncertain. Trimming took off 3 bases at V and 9 bases at J, with 3 bases between the two ends. CDR1 is SQVTM, CDR2 ANQGSEA, per germline. The CDR3 is made up of 9 amino acids. CDR3 sequence: CSVDVEQFF. The CDR3 coding sequence is TGCAGCGTTGACGTTGAGCAGTTCTTC.

This chain joins TRBV6-1 and TRBJ1-2; the D gene is possibly TRBD1 (5 bases). Germline lookup yields CDR1 MNHNS and CDR2 SASEGT. The CDR3 is 16 residues long. Trimming shortened V by 6 bases and J by 0 bases, and 17 bases separated the two germline ends. This chain's CDR3 is CASRLQPGPPNYGYTF. The CDR3 nucleotides read TGTGCCAGCAGACTCCAGCCAGGGCCCCCTAACTATGGCTACACCTTC.

This clonotype was observed at least ten times. The chain recombines TRBV5-1 with TRBJ2-2; no clear D gene. V dropped 4 bases and J dropped 6 bases, with 7 bases sitting between them. This CDR3 has 12 residues. Germline V gives CDR1 SGHRS, CDR2 YFSETQ. In DNA form, the CDR3 reads TGCGCCAGCAGCCTGTCCTCCGGGGAGCTGTTTTTT. This translates into CASSLSSGELFF.

This clonotype was seen a single time. It may be a read error: a sequence one base away is much more abundant. V gene TRBV29-1 combines with J gene TRBJ1-1, with a possible D match to TRBD1 (5 bases). The CDR3 sequence is 11 residues long. Germline assignment: CDR1 SQVTM and CDR2 ANQGSEA. The ends were cut back, 6 bases at V and 11 bases at J, with 16 bases in the middle. The CDR3 region has the DNA TGCAGCGTATTCCGGGGGGAGGGTGCTTTCTTT. It translates to CSVFRGEGAFF. The complete variable domain, with remaining parts taken from reference TRBV29-1 and TRBJ1-1, reads SAVISQKPSRDICQRGTSLTIQCQVDSQVTMMFWYRQQPGQSLTLIATANQGSEATYESGFVIDKFPISRPNLTFSTLTVSNMSPEDSSIYLCSVFRGEGAFFGQGTRLTVV.

This clonotype was detected many times. The rearrangement uses TRBV18 and TRBJ2-3; D possibly uses TRBD1 or TRBD2 (5 bases each). Germline-derived CDR1 and CDR2 are KGHSH and LQKENI. V shed 5 bases and J shed 0 bases, with 15 bases lying between them. The CDR3 sequence is 16 residues long. The CDR3 DNA follows: TGTGCCAGCTCAGAGGGGATAAGCGGAAGCACAGATACGCAGTATTTT. Translated, it gives CASSEGISGSTDTQYF.

This clonotype was seen ten or more times. The chain employs TRBV20-1 and TRBJ1-5, with TRBD1 identical over 7 bases. Germline CDR1 is DFQATT and CDR2 is SNEGSKA (reference sequence). V was clipped by 0 bases and J by 0 bases; unmatched bases: 8. CDR3 length equals 17 residues. In nucleotides, the CDR3 is TGCAGTGCTAGAGATCGGGGGGCAGGGGGTAGCAATCAGCCCCAGCATTTT. It translates to CSARDRGAGGSNQPQHF.

This clonotype was observed many times. The V gene is TRBV2, the J gene TRBJ2-2; 9 bases match TRBD2. V lost 7 bases and J lost 7; bases outside the gene matches: 10. The CDR3 contains 15 residues. Germline-derived CDR1 and CDR2 are SNHLY and FYNNEI. CDR3 nucleotide sequence: TGTGCCAGCAAGGATAGCGGGAGAATTGGCGGGGAGCTGTTTTTT. Amino acids: CASKDSGRIGGELFF. Supplemented by reference TRBV2 and TRBJ2-2, the full variable domain reads EPEVTQTPSHQVTQMGQEVILRCVPISNHLYFYWYRQILGQKVEFLVSFYNNEISEKSEIFDDQFSVERPDGSNFTLKIRSTKLEDSAMYFCASKDSGRIGGELFFGEGSRLTVL.

This clonotype was counted a few times. The V call is TRBV18, the J call TRBJ1-3; D is perhaps TRBD1 (6 bases). The CDR3 totals 17 residues. Germline V lookup: CDR1 KGHSH, CDR2 LQKENI. With 11 bases removed from V and 0 bases from J, the gap between germline ends came to 23 bases. As DNA, the CDR3 is TGTGCCTCCCGGACAGTCAGCAATCAACTCTCTGGAAACACCATATATTTT. Translation: CASRTVSNQLSGNTIYF. Together with reference TRBV18 and TRBJ1-3, the CDR3 gives the full variable domain: NAGVMQNPRHLVRRRGQEARLRCSPMKGHSHVYWYRQLPEEGLKFMVYLQKENIIDESGMPKERFSAEFPKEGPSILRIQQVVRGDSAAYFCASRTVSNQLSGNTIYFGEGSWLTVV.

This clonotype has more than one count but fewer than ten. The gene calls are TRBV7-2 and TRBJ2-7; 10 bases align to TRBD1. Per germline, CDR1 SGHTA and CDR2 FQGNSA. V trimming: 5 bases; J trimming: 7 bases; junction bases outside the gene matches: 5. This CDR3 comprises 13 residues. The CDR3 reads CASSRDRGGEQYF. CDR3 DNA sequence: TGTGCCAGCAGCCGGGACAGGGGAGGGGAGCAGTACTTC. Full variable domain (remainder filled in from reference TRBV7-2 and TRBJ2-7): GAGVSQSPSNKVTEKGKDVELRCDPISGHTALYWYRQSLGQGLEFLIYFQGNSAPDKSGLPSDRFSAERTGGSVSTLTIQRTQQEDSAVYLCASSRDRGGEQYFGPGTRLTVT.

This clonotype was found a few times. This sequence joins TRBV7-2 and TRBJ2-2; D not resolved. Trimming cost V 7 bases and J 6 bases, with 9 bases left between them. The V gene's germline CDR1 is SGHTA and CDR2 FQGNSA. This CDR3 spans 12 amino acids. The CDR3 DNA is TGTGCCAGCACCCAAAGTCCCGGGGAGCTGTTTTTT. It is translated as CASTQSPGELFF.

This clonotype has just a few counts. The rearrangement links TRBV5-1 to TRBJ2-1; 9 nucleotides align to TRBD1. With V trimmed by 4 bases and J by 6 bases, 5 bases remained unmatched. There are 14 residues in the CDR3. The V gene's germline CDR1 is SGHRS and CDR2 YFSETQ. CDR3 DNA: TGCGCCAGCAGCAGTAGGACAGGGGTCAATGAGCAGTTCTTC. It encodes CASSSRTGVNEQFF.